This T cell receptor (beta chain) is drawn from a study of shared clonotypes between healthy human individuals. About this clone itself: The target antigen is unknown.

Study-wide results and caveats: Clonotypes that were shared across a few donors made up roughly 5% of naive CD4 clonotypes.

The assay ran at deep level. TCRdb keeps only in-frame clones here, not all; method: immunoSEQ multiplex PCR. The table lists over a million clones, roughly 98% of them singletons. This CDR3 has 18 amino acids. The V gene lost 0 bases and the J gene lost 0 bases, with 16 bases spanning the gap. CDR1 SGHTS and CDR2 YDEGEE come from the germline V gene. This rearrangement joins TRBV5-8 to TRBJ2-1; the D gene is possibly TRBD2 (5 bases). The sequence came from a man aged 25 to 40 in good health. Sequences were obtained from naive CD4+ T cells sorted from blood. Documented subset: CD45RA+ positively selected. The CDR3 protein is CASSLAPGVASSYNEQFF. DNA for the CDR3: TGTGCCAGCAGCTTGGCCCCCGGGGTGGCCAGCTCCTACAATGAGCAGTTCTTC.